This entry lists 12 T cell receptor beta chains sequenced from one sample in a study of CD8 T cells in Susac syndrome. With random hexamers, about 0.5 to 1 ug RNA was reverse transcribed. TCRdb fed the immunoSEQ multiplex PCR reads into MiXCR, producing one record per CDR3 protein. In the table there are approximately 140,000 distinct CDR3 sequences, approximately 96% of which are singletons. Sequencing was performed on CD4+ T cells from PBMCs. All receptors come from a human donor with multiple sclerosis.

This chain joins TRBV5-1 and TRBJ2-2; D may be TRBD2 (5 bases). Trimming cost V 6 bases and J 0 bases, with 15 bases left between them. The CDR3 contains 16 residues. Germline CDR1 is SGHRS and CDR2 is YFSETQ. The CDR3 nucleotides read TGCGCCAGCAAGGTCGGGAACATCGCGAACACCGGGGAGCTGTTTTTT. This codes for CASKVGNIANTGELFF.

The V gene is TRBV30, the J gene TRBJ1-2; D perhaps matches TRBD1 (6 bases). The CDR3 covers 15 residues. Germline CDR1 GTSNPN, CDR2 SVGIG (reference sequence). V was clipped by 4 bases and J by 3 bases, with 18 bases between them. The CDR3 spells CAWIPSLGAHYGYTF. The CDR3 DNA follows: TGTGCCTGGATTCCTTCACTGGGGGCCCACTATGGCTACACCTTC.

V usage is TRBV6-4 and J usage is TRBJ2-7; D may be TRBD2 (5 bases). This CDR3 has 13 residues. The V and J ends lost 4 bases and 5 bases respectively, with 12 bases between them. The germline V gene encodes CDR1 MRHNA and CDR2 SNTAGT. CDR3 in DNA: TGTGCCAGCAGTGTAATCGCGGGCCACGAGCAGTACTTC. Its translation: CASSVIAGHEQYF.

The chain recombines TRBV5-6 with TRBJ2-7; 8 bases line up with TRBD1. V trimming: 4 bases; J trimming: 9 bases; junction bases outside the gene matches: 15. The CDR3 is 15 residues long. CDR1 and CDR2 (germline): SGHDT, YYEEEE. CDR3 amino acids: CASSPRWSTGDVQYF. CDR3 nucleotide sequence: TGTGCCAGCAGCCCGCGTTGGTCGACAGGGGATGTGCAGTACTTC.

This chain connects TRBV9 to TRBJ2-2, with a weak D call TRBD2 (6 bases). The V end lost 4 bases, the J end lost 3 bases, and 16 bases lay between the germline ends. Germline values: CDR1 SGDLS, CDR2 YYNGEE. The CDR3 is 16 residues long. The CDR3, as DNA: TGTGCCAGCAGCCCCCGCACTTCGGGAGACACCGGGGAGCTGTTTTTT. Protein sequence: CASSPRTSGDTGELFF.

The V gene is TRBV12-3 or TRBV12-4, the J gene TRBJ2-2; D possibly corresponds to TRBD2 (7 bases). The V end lost 2 bases, the J end lost 5 bases, and 12 bases lay between the germline ends. There are 15 residues in the CDR3. The CDR3 here is CASSLRRGTTGELFF. CDR3 nucleotides: TGTGCCAGCAGTTTACGGCGGGGGACAACCGGGGAGCTGTTTTTT.

The CDR3: CSARMGVSNQPQHF. In DNA, the CDR3 is TGCAGTGCTAGAATGGGGGTTAGCAATCAGCCCCAGCATTTT. V is TRBV20-1 and J is TRBJ1-5; perhaps TRBD1 as D (5 bases). This CDR3 spans 14 amino acids. Per the germline V gene, CDR1 is DFQATT and CDR2 is SNEGSKA (reference sequence). The V and J ends lost 2 bases and 0 bases respectively, with 8 bases between them.

The chain combines TRBV30 with TRBJ2-7; 7 bases are a match to TRBD1. This CDR3 contains 12 residues. Germline CDR1 and CDR2: GTSNPN and SVGIG (reference sequence). J was trimmed by 6 bases and V by 3 bases; bases with no gene match: 5. The DNA of the CDR3 is TGTGCCTGGAGGGTAGGGGGCGGCGAGCAGTACTTC. Its translation is CAWRVGGGEQYF.

J is TRBJ2-7 and V is TRBV7-8, with 7 bases that match TRBD2. CDR1 and CDR2 from the germline V gene are SGHVS and FQNEAQ. V was pared by 1 base and J by 6 bases, with 6 bases of the junction left unmatched. The CDR3 covers 14 residues. The CDR3 sequence is CASSLVRTGGEQYF. In nucleotides, the CDR3 is TGTGCCAGCAGCTTAGTAAGAACGGGGGGCGAGCAGTACTTC.

The V gene is TRBV28, the J gene TRBJ1-1; D is undetermined. This CDR3 has 12 amino acids. The V gene lost 6 bases and the J gene lost 4 bases, with 9 bases spanning the gap. Germline V gene data show CDR1 as MDHEN and CDR2 as SYDVKM. The CDR3 DNA is TGTGCCAGCAGAGTGGGGAGCACTGAAGCTTTCTTT. Translated: CASRVGSTEAFF.

The chain is built from TRBV27 and TRBJ2-7; 8 bases fit TRBD1. The length of the CDR3 is 17 residues. Germline CDR1 MNHEY, CDR2 SMNVEV (reference sequence). V lost 0 bases, J lost 2 bases, and 9 bases stayed unmatched. CDR3 amino acids: CASSLSAAGTGTYEQYF. For the CDR3, the DNA is TGTGCCAGCAGTTTATCGGCCGCCGGGACAGGAACCTACGAGCAGTACTTC.

This chain connects TRBV20-1 to TRBJ1-5, with 8 bases identical to TRBD1. The germline CDR1 and CDR2 sequences are DFQATT and SNEGSKA (reference sequence). Germline trimming cut 5 bases from V and 5 bases from J; bases unmatched to any gene: 8. The length of the CDR3 is 14 residues. The CDR3 here is CSAGQGLTDQPQHF. In DNA form, the CDR3 reads TGCAGTGCTGGACAGGGATTAACCGATCAGCCCCAGCATTTT.